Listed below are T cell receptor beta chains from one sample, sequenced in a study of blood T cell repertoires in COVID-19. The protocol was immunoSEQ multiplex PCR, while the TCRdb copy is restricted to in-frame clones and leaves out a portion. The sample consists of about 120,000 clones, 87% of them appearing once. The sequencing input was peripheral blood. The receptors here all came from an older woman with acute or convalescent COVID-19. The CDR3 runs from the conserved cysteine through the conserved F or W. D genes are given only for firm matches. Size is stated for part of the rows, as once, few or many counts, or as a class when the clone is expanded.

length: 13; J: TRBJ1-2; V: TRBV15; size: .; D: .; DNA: TGTGCCACGAGGTCGGGGATATGGGATGGCTACACCTTC; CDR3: CATRSGIWDGYTF
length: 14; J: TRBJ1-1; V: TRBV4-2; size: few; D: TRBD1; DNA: TGTGCCAGCAGCTCGGACAGGGCTGGGGCTGAAGCTTTCTTT; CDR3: CASSSDRAGAEAFF
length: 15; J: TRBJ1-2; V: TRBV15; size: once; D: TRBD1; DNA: TGTGCCACCAGAGACACAGGGGGCTATGGCTATGGCTACACCTTC; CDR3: CATRDTGGYGYGYTF
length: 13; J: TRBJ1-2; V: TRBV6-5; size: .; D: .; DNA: TGTGCCAGCAGACCTACAGTTAACTATGGCTACACCTTC; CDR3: CASRPTVNYGYTF
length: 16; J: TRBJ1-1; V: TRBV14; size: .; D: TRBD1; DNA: TGTGCCAGCATCCCCCCCCCGGGACAGGGGAACACTGAAGCTTTCTTT; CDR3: CASIPPPGQGNTEAFF
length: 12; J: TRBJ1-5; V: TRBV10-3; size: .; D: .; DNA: TGTGCCATCAGTGAAGGGAGTCAGCCCCAGCATTTT; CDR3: CAISEGSQPQHF
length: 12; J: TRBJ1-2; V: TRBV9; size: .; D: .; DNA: TGTGCCAGCAGCGCTACAAAGGGGGGCTACACCTTC; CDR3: CASSATKGGYTF
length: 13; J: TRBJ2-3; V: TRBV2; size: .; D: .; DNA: TGTGCCAGCAGTGCTCTGGGCGAGGATACGCAGTATTTT; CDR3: CASSALGEDTQYF
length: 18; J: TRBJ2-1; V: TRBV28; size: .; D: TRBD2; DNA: TGTGCCAGCAGTTCGGCGGGACTAGCGGGGGGCCGGGTGGCGGAGCAGTTCTTC; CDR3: CASSSAGLAGGRVAEQFF
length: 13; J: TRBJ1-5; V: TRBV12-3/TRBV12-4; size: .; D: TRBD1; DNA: TGTGCCAGCAGTTTCAGGGGGTATCAGCCCCAGCATTTT; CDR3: CASSFRGYQPQHF
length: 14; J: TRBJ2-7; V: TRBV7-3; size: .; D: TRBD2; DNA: TGTGCCAGCAGCTCAGGACTAGCTCCCTACGAGCAGTACTTC; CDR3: CASSSGLAPYEQYF
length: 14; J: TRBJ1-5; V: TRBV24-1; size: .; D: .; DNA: TGTGCCACCAGTATGTCGGGGGAGAATCAGCCCCAGCATTTT; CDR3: CATSMSGENQPQHF
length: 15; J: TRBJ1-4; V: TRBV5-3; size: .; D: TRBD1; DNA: TGTGCCAGAAGCTTGTTCAGGGGGAGAGGTGAAAAACTGTTTTTT; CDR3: CARSLFRGRGEKLFF
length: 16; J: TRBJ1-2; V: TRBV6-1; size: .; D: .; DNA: TGTGCCAGCAGTGAAGGAAGGTTGGGGCCTAACTATGGCTACACCTTC; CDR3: CASSEGRLGPNYGYTF
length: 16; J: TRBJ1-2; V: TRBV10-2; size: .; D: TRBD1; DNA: TGCGCCAGCAGTGAGTCAGGACAGGCTGACCGGCCCGGCTACACCTTC; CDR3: CASSESGQADRPGYTF
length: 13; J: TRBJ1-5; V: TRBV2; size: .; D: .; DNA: TGTGCCTCCCGCCAGGGGACCTATCAGCCCCAGCATTTT; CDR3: CASRQGTYQPQHF
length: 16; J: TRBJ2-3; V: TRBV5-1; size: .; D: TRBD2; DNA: TGCGCCAGCAGCTTGGGGCCTAGCGGAAGCACAGATACGCAGTATTTT; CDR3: CASSLGPSGSTDTQYF
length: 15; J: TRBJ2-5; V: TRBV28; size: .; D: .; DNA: TGTGCCAGCAGTACTGGGGGGGGCTCGGGAGAGACCCAGTACTTC; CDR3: CASSTGGGSGETQYF
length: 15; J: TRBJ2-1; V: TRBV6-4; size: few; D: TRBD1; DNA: TGTGCCAGCAGTGACACGCAGGGGGCACACAATGAGCAGTTCTTC; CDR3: CASSDTQGAHNEQFF
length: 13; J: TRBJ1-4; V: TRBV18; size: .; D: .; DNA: TGTGCCAGCTCACTTACGAGGGAAGAAAAACTGTTTTTT; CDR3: CASSLTREEKLFF
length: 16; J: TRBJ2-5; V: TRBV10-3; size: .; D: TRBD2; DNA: TGTGCCATCAAACCGGTCCTGCGGGGGGGACAAGAGACCCAGTACTTC; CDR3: CAIKPVLRGGQETQYF
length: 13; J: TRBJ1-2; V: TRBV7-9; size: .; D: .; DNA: TGTGCCAGCAGCCCGGAGGGGCCCTATGGCTACACCTTC; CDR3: CASSPEGPYGYTF
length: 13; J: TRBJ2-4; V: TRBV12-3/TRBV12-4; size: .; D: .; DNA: TGTGCCAGCAGGGACTCTCCCAAAAACATTCAGTACTTC; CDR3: CASRDSPKNIQYF
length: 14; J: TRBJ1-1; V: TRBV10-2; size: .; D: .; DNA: TGCGCCACCCTTGGGGGGGTCTCGAGCACTGAAGCTTTCTTT; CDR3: CATLGGVSSTEAFF
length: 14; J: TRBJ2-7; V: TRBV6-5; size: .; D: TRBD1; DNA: TGTGCCAGCACTTCAAGGACAGGGACGTACGAGCAGTACTTC; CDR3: CASTSRTGTYEQYF
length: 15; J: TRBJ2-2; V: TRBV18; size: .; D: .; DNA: TGTGCCAGCTCACTTCGGGACGGAGGGTCCGGGGAGCTGTTTTTT; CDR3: CASSLRDGGSGELFF